Here is one T cell receptor (beta chain) with its context. Its antigen has not been determined. Per-base qualities were not stored, and no clone one base away is much larger. The data are from a study of CD8+ T cells in alopecia areata listed by TCRdb under 2018. In the study overall: The treated patients, all with moderate-to-severe alopecia areata, were enrolled in an open-label pilot trial of oral tofacitinib given at 5 to 10 mg twice daily. Tofacitinib was given for 6 to 18 months, followed by 6 months of follow-up off drug to assess delayed response and recurrence. Disease severity in treated patients was measured with the SALT score, which quantifies the percentage of affected scalp surface area. The study used high-throughput TCRbeta sequencing to examine T cell clonal expansion in alopecia areata, in both the C3H/HeJ mouse model and human patients. In humans, TCRbeta sequencing was performed on scalp tissue and on sorted CD4+ and CD8+ peripheral blood T cells from healthy controls and from patients with patchy or totalis/universalis alopecia areata. Biopsies were taken from tofacitinib-treated patients at baseline and at 4 and 24 weeks of treatment, and a later scalp biopsy was taken in several of the tofacitinib-treated patients. Clonality in the scalp was compared among normal scalp (n=4), patchy alopecia areata scalp (n=8), and alopecia totalis/universalis scalp (n=8). RNA came from the PAXgene miRNA kit for fixed scalp, the miRNeasy kit for PBMCs, and the RNeasy kit for mouse skin. immunoSEQ multiplex PCR using 35 Vbeta forward primers and 13 Jbeta reverse primers was used to amplify TCRbeta CDR3 regions.

V is cut by 2 bases and J by 7 bases, and the space between the germline ends is 12 bases. From the cysteine through the phenylalanine, the CDR3 covers 14 amino acids. Only the CDR3 part of the read is kept: 42 bases, read in frame from the first base. The CDR1 and CDR2 encoded by the germline V gene are SNHLY and FYNNEI. The sample's treatment or condition label, in plain terms: oral pan-JAK inhibitor, 5-10 mg twice daily. Lesional scalp punch biopsies and peripheral blood were collected from alopecia areata patients. After PBMCs were isolated by density centrifugation and stained for CD3, CD4 and CD8, a FACSAria was used to sort CD4+ and CD8+ T cells. The library was produced with the immunoSEQ multiplex PCR assay. RNA was extracted from all samples and reverse transcribed into cDNA as template for TCR sequencing. First-strand cDNA was synthesized with SuperScript III using a 2:1 mix of oligo-dT and random hexamers. A synthetic immune receptor repertoire was used to assess amplification bias, and residual bias was removed computationally. Regarding the original processing steps: Raw reads were preprocessed to remove errors, and CDR3 was defined according to IMGT conventions as the region from the conserved cysteine to phenylalanine. Clonality was computed by normalizing Shannon entropy by log2 of the number of productive unique TCRs and subtracting the result from 1. Whether each scalp clone was CD4 or CD8 was inferred by checking scalp TCRbeta sequences against the CD4 and CD8 repertoires from sorted blood. TCRdb obtained this table from immuneACCESS and retained in-frame rearrangements with V and J assigned. These tables miss some clones; where compared with another copy, unresolved V genes account for less than half of the shortfall, and the remainder is unexplained. V and J calls and clone size are given by that table; D and trimming were obtained from the DNA. For this sample the table gives more than 150,000 clones, of which approximately 51% were detected only once. The top ten constitute 10% of the sample.

Study-wide findings and limitations: Unlike mouse skin, where gammadelta T cells dominate, normal human skin contains resident alphabeta T cells that get sequenced too, which complicates analysis of the scalp TCR repertoire. Compared with normal scalp, lesional scalp had higher clonality and more expanded CD8+ clones, particularly in alopecia totalis/universalis, a pattern that suggests antigenic drive. With tofacitinib, both scalp clonality and the number of expanded CD8+ clones among the top 100 scalp clones went down significantly. Because the treated cohort was small and had only one nonresponder, larger studies are needed to examine links between baseline CD8+ expansion and response. Many expanded lesional clones were found to persist in scalp and blood during tofacitinib treatment, and relapse after treatment cessation may be partly explained by this persistence. Compared with mice, TCR sequences shared between patients were less clear, possibly partly because of HLA diversity across the patient population.

The sequence was obtained from a human donor with alopecia areata. The V and J segments used are TRBV2 and TRBJ1-5; the D gene remains uncertain. Source: CD8+ T cells sorted from blood, taken at week 52, from a patient treated with tofacitinib. For the CDR3, the sequence is CASSEWGVWQPQHF. The nucleotide sequence reads TGTGCCAGCAGTGAATGGGGAGTATGGCAGCCCCAGCATTTT.